Presented here are 28 T cell receptor beta chains from one specimen sequenced in a study of blood T cells in healthy people across ages. Through a sample-barcoded 5' primer and a J-beta primer mix, a second PCR was run for about 6 to 12 cycles. TCRdb independently ran MiXCR on the 5' RACE reads; one entry per CDR3 protein. The profile shows under 1,000,000 distinct CDR3 sequences, about 45% of them singletons. What was sequenced was blood. These receptors all come from a man aged 80 or over in good health.

This clonotype was seen repeatedly, ten times or more. The rearrangement links TRBV20-1 to TRBJ2-3, with TRBD1 matching over 7 bases. CDR3 size: 15 residues. CDR1 is DFQATT, CDR2 SNEGSKA, per germline (reference sequence). After removal of 4 bases from V and 2 bases from J, the junction contained 9 bases not matched to a gene. CDR3 coding DNA: TGCAGTGCTACTTCCGGGACAGCTTACACAGATACGCAGTATTTT. It translates to CSATSGTAYTDTQYF.

V gene TRBV28 combines with J gene TRBJ2-4; 7 positions match TRBD2. The DNA end favors TRBJ2-7, so the J call may be wrong. Per germline, CDR1 MDHEN and CDR2 SYDVKM. This CDR3 is 14 amino acids long. The CDR3 spells CATGVRAGVLEQYF. The CDR3 region has the DNA TGTGCCACCGGGGTCCGGGCGGGAGTGCTCGAGCAGTACTTC.

The CDR3 here is CASGSRTSGRGVFNEQYF. Written as DNA, the CDR3 is TGTGCTAGTGGTTCGAGGACTAGCGGGAGGGGGGTATTTAATGAGCAGTACTTC. The chain couples TRBV12-5 to TRBJ2-7; 15 nucleotides align to TRBD2. Germline-derived CDR1 and CDR2 are LGHNT and FRNRAP. The CDR3 runs 18 residues. The V and J ends lost 4 bases and 7 bases, in that order; junction bases with no gene match: 14.

The genes are TRBV28 and TRBJ1-3; D is undetermined. CDR3 length: 15 residues. Between the trimmed V and J ends, which lost 5 bases and 2 bases, there was a span of 13 bases. The germline gives CDR1 MDHEN, CDR2 SYDVKM. CDR3: CASSPSARTGNTIYF. CDR3 DNA: TGTGCCAGCAGTCCCTCCGCGAGGACTGGAAACACCATATATTTT.

On this clonotype itself: A much bigger clone sits one base away, suggesting this may be a read error. The gene calls are TRBV6-5 and TRBJ2-7; D possibly corresponds to TRBD2 (6 bases). V gave up 2 bases and J gave up 3 bases, with 20 bases separating them. Germline loops: CDR1 MNHEY, CDR2 SVGAGI. The CDR3 runs to 17 residues. The CDR3 protein is CASSYTSGGSPFYEQYF. Written as DNA, the CDR3 is TGTGCCAGCAGTTACACCTCCGGAGGGAGTCCCTTCTACGAGCAGTACTTC.

This chain links TRBV12-3 or TRBV12-4 with TRBJ2-5; a weak D match, TRBD1 (5 bases). With the DNA end fitting TRBJ2-7 better, the J assignment may be wrong. There are 14 residues in the CDR3. DNA of the CDR3: TGTGCCAGCAGTTTCTACAGGCCGCCGTACGAGCAGTACTTC. Amino acid sequence: CASSFYRPPYEQYF.

Remarks on this clonotype: A much larger clone sits a single nucleotide away, making a read error possible. The rearrangement joins TRBV5-1 to TRBJ1-2; 7 nucleotides match TRBD1. The CDR3 is made up of 14 amino acids. J was trimmed by 7 bases and V by 0 bases; bases with no gene match: 6. Per germline, CDR1 SGHRS and CDR2 YFSETQ. The CDR3 region is CASSLAGTACGYTF. In nucleotides, the CDR3 is TGCGCCAGCAGCTTGGCCGGGACAGCCTGTGGCTACACCTTC.

V and J are TRBV20-1 and TRBJ2-1; no firm D call. The DNA end favors TRBJ2-7, so the J call may be wrong. There are 13 residues in the CDR3. Looked up from germline, CDR1 is DFQATT and CDR2 is SNEGSKA (reference sequence). The CDR3 bases are TGCAGTGCCCCGAGCGAGAACCCCAATGAGCAGTACTTC. Translation: CSAPSENPNEQYF.

The chain links TRBV20-1 to TRBJ2-5; D may be TRBD1 (5 bases). The J call may be incorrect, as the DNA end agrees better with TRBJ2-7. Germline V gene sequence: CDR1 DFQATT, CDR2 SNEGSKA (reference sequence). This CDR3 has 14 residues. CDR3 nucleotides: TGCAGTGCTAGCGACAGAAGTAGGACCTACGAGCAGTACTTC. Translated, it gives CSASDRSRTYEQYF.

As concerns this clonotype: One junction end does not reproduce the germline sequence, and a read error may be involved. V usage is TRBV2 and J usage is TRBJ2-1; no clear D gene. This CDR3 spans 11 amino acids. The germline V gene has CDR1 SNHLY and CDR2 FYNNEI. The CDR3 region is CASAPYDEQFF. The DNA for the CDR3 is TGTGCCAGTGCGCCCTACGATGAGCAGTTCTTC.

This clonotype was counted many times. This chain links TRBV15 with TRBJ2-1; maybe TRBD1 (5 bases). V was trimmed by 0 bases and J by 12 bases, leaving 9 bases between them. The germline V gene encodes CDR1 LNHNV and CDR2 YYDKDF (reference sequence). This CDR3 contains 12 residues. DNA of the CDR3: TGTGCCACCAGCAGAGACCGGACATCGCAGTTCTTC. This gives the protein CATSRDRTSQFF.

The sample holds a few counts of this clonotype. The gene calls are TRBV12-3 or TRBV12-4 and TRBJ2-7; tentatively, D is TRBD2 (6 bases). The CDR3 runs 15 residues. Trimming stripped 6 bases from V and 3 bases from J, with 18 bases between. The CDR3 coding sequence is TGTGCCAGCAGCGGAGGGTACCCCCCCTACTACGAGCAGTACTTC. As protein: CASSGGYPPYYEQYF.

The CDR3 here is CASSLGAGVYNEQYF. The CDR3 DNA is TGTGCCAGCAGCCTTGGGGCGGGTGTTTACAATGAGCAGTACTTC. The chain couples TRBV7-7 to TRBJ2-1; either TRBD1 or TRBD2 may supply D (5 bases each). The end of the DNA is better explained by TRBJ2-7, so the J call may be wrong. Germline loops: CDR1 SSHAT, CDR2 FNYEAQ (reference sequence). The CDR3 is 15 residues long.

This clonotype was picked up a small number of times. The chain employs TRBV7-2 and TRBJ2-7, with 10 nucleotides matching TRBD2. CDR1 is SGHTA, CDR2 FQGNSA, per germline. The J segment lost 6 bases and the V segment lost 5 bases, leaving 16 bases of the junction unmatched. The CDR3 totals 17 residues. Here the CDR3 reads CASSLDRPGVAGGEQYF. In nucleotides, the CDR3 is TGTGCCAGCAGCCTAGACAGGCCGGGGGTAGCGGGAGGCGAGCAGTACTTC.

The V and J genes are TRBV2 and TRBJ2-3; D ambiguous. Per germline, CDR1 SNHLY and CDR2 FYNNEI. V lost 2 bases and J lost 3, with 12 bases in between. This CDR3 is built from 15 residues. The CDR3 DNA is TGTGCCAGCAGTGAAAGTGGGATGTATACAGATACGCAGTATTTT. Translating it yields CASSESGMYTDTQYF.

The chain couples TRBV5-1 to TRBJ1-2; no clear D gene. The V end lost 1 base, the J end lost 5 bases, and 9 bases lay between the germline ends. CDR3 length: 13 residues. The germline gives CDR1 SGHRS, CDR2 YFSETQ. The CDR3 DNA reads as TGCGCCAGCAGCTTGAGTCAGCCTTATGGCTACACCTTC. Amino acids: CASSLSQPYGYTF.

This chain links TRBV20-1 with TRBJ2-4, with TRBD1 matching over 9 bases. The DNA end favors TRBJ2-5, so the J call may be wrong. CDR1 is DFQATT and CDR2 is SNEGSKA in the germline V gene (reference sequence). The CDR3 contains 14 residues. CDR3 sequence (DNA): TGCAGTGCTAGCGGACAGGGGACCGGTGAGACCCAGTACTTC. This translates into CSASGQGTGETQYF.

This clonotype has just a few counts. The chain couples TRBV19 to TRBJ1-2; D unclear. Trimming cost V 5 bases and J 0 bases, with 16 bases left between them. The CDR3 is 16 amino acids. Per the germline V gene, CDR1 is LNHDA and CDR2 is SQIVND (reference sequence). The CDR3 region is CASSLNHWTANYGYTF. In DNA form, the CDR3 reads TGTGCCAGTAGTCTTAACCATTGGACGGCTAACTATGGCTACACCTTC.

This chain joins TRBV7-8 and TRBJ1-4; 7 bases are a match to TRBD1. Germline V gives CDR1 SGHVS, CDR2 FQNEAQ. CDR3 length equals 18 residues. Unmatched junction bases numbered 13, after V lost 2 bases and J lost 4 bases. In nucleotides, the CDR3 is TGTGCCAGCAGCTTAAGAGGAATCCGGGACAGTTTTAATGAAAAACTGTTTTTT. Translated: CASSLRGIRDSFNEKLFF. The whole variable domain, filled in from reference TRBV7-8 and TRBJ1-4, reads GAGVSQSPRYKVAKRGQDVALRCDPISGHVSLFWYQQALGQGPEFLTYFQNEAQLDKSGLPSDRFFAERPEGSVSTLKIQRTQQEDSAVYLCASSLRGIRDSFNEKLFFGSGTQLSVL.

This clonotype was picked up a small number of times. CDR3 loop: CSALAGESNEQFF. Here the CDR3 DNA reads TGCAGTGCTTTAGCGGGAGAGAGCAATGAGCAGTTCTTC. The V gene is TRBV20-1, the J gene TRBJ2-1; TRBD2 matches at 9 bases. The CDR3 has 13 amino acids. Germline CDR1 is DFQATT and CDR2 is SNEGSKA (reference sequence). V trimming: 5 bases; J trimming: 6 bases; junction bases outside the gene matches: 5.

The V call is TRBV12-3 or TRBV12-4, the J call TRBJ2-3; 7 bases align to TRBD1. V gave up 8 bases and J gave up 4 bases; unmatched junction bases: 12. This CDR3 comprises 15 residues. The CDR3 DNA reads as TGTGCCAGCCGTGACAGGGATCGAGGGTCAGATACGCAGTATTTT. Its translation: CASRDRDRGSDTQYF.

This chain links TRBV27 with TRBJ1-5; maybe TRBD1 (5 bases). The CDR3 runs to 13 residues. The germline V gene encodes CDR1 MNHEY and CDR2 SMNVEV (reference sequence). The V gene lost 1 base and the J gene lost 5 bases, with 6 bases spanning the gap. CDR3 residues: CASSLLGDQPQHF. CDR3 nucleotide sequence: TGTGCCAGCAGTTTATTGGGGGATCAGCCCCAGCATTTT.

There are a few counts of this clonotype. The chain links TRBV6-1 to TRBJ1-6, with D tentatively TRBD1 (5 bases). The germline V gene encodes CDR1 MNHNS and CDR2 SASEGT. This CDR3 has 14 residues. V lost 5 bases to trimming and J lost 9 bases, with 14 bases between them. In DNA, the CDR3 is TGTGCCAGCAGTCGGGACCGTGCCGGTTCACCCCTCCACTTT. Residues: CASSRDRAGSPLHF.

The rearrangement uses TRBV5-1 and TRBJ1-2, with D perhaps TRBD1 (6 bases). Germline V gene lookup returns CDR1 SGHRS and CDR2 YFSETQ. This CDR3 is built from 15 residues. The germline V and J ends were trimmed by 1 base and 4 bases, with 14 bases remaining between them. The DNA for the CDR3 is TGCGCCAGCAGCTTGTCTCCAGGGGAAACCTATGGCTACACCTTC. Translated: CASSLSPGETYGYTF.

The chain joins TRBV20-1 to TRBJ2-1; 7 bases fit TRBD2. CDR3 size: 13 residues. Per the germline V gene, CDR1 is DFQATT and CDR2 is SNEGSKA (reference sequence). Written as DNA, the CDR3 is TGCAGCTGCGGGAGAACCTCCTACAATGAGCAGTTCTTC. Residues: CSCGRTSYNEQFF.

Worth noting for this clonotype: The germline gene is not matched at one end of the junction; a read error may be the cause. This chain uses TRBV10-3 with TRBJ2-7, with 7 bases matching TRBD1. Germline assignment: CDR1 ENHRY and CDR2 SYGVKD. This CDR3 contains 16 residues. This CDR3 is CTISEGVAGGSYEQYF. CDR3 sequence (DNA): TGTACCATCAGTGAGGGGGTGGCAGGGGGCTCCTACGAGCAGTACTTC.

The chain couples TRBV12-3 or TRBV12-4 to TRBJ1-2; D is unclear. Trimming removed 5 bases at V and 3 bases at J, with 13 bases between. The CDR3 length is 14 residues. In nucleotides, the CDR3 is TGTGCCAGCAGTCCTACAGTAAACCACTATGGCTACACCTTC. It yields the protein CASSPTVNHYGYTF.

Written as DNA, the CDR3 is TGTGCCAGCAGCGTAGGGGTTTCCCACGTCGATGAGCAGTTCTTC. This encodes CASSVGVSHVDEQFF. The gene calls are TRBV9 and TRBJ2-1, with unresolved D. The CDR3 covers 15 residues. The germline V and J ends were trimmed by 0 bases and 8 bases, with 15 bases remaining between them. From germline, CDR1 is SGDLS and CDR2 YYNGEE.